This T cell receptor beta chain was identified in a study of CD8+CD57+ T cells in acquired aplastic anemia. Study-wide points: Roughly 30 sequences, all CD8+ CDR3, were shared between patients and controls.

Details on this clonotype: No antigen is known for it. A much larger clone sits a single nucleotide away, making a read error possible.

Investigators profiled TCR beta VDJ and CDR3 from genomic DNA template. TCRdb re-analysed the reads in MiXCR, keeping a single row per CDR3 protein. The sample includes a few hundred thousand distinct CDR3 sequences, approximately 51% of them seen just once. CD8+CD57+ cell expansion had been shown by flow cytometry in patients chosen for sequencing. Germline V lookup: CDR1 MNHEY, CDR2 SVGAGI. Trimming removed 8 bases from V and 10 bases from J; junction bases left unmatched: 13. The CDR3 is made up of 14 amino acids. The chain is built from TRBV6-5 and TRBJ2-1, with 8 bases aligning to TRBD1. Sequencing input: sorted CD4+, CD8+, or CD8+CD57+ T cells (not recorded which) from PBMCs. The receptor was isolated from a human donor with aplastic anemia. In DNA form, the CDR3 reads TGTGCCAGCGGCAGAGAAACAGGGGGTTACGAGCAGTTCTTC. Translated, it gives CASGRETGGYEQFF.